This TCR beta chain was sequenced in a study of cytomegalovirus exposure and HLA in healthy donors. Looking at the study overall: About 85 million unique TCRs from HLA-typed donors were held in an early release of data. Overall study findings and caveats: Confirmation in vitro established that a few CMV-associated chains were specific for CMV antigens.

PCR amplification relied on 60 Vbeta primers (plus 13 Jbeta primers). Authors' methods: In a later analysis, 80 million or so unique TCR beta chains included roughly 11 million shared by two or more donors. Here immunoSEQ multiplex PCR was the method, and the copy in TCRdb shows in-frame clones only, minus some. V and J calls and clone size are as listed in that table; D and trimming were resolved from the DNA. The sample has about 190,000 clones, roughly four fifths seen once. Worth noting for this clone: Its antigen is unknown.

CDR3 length: 16 amino acids. V gave up 5 bases and J gave up 4 bases; unmatched junction bases: 5. Germline CDR1 reads MGHRA; CDR2 reads YSYEKL. The J gene is TRBJ1-4, the V gene TRBV4-1; 12 bases line up with TRBD1. Sequencing was carried out using PBMCs. This TCR came from a woman aged 25-40 years in good health and CMV-seropositive. The CDR3 here is CASSSGQGAFNEKLFF. In DNA, the CDR3 is TGCGCCAGCAGCTCGGGACAGGGGGCCTTTAATGAAAAACTGTTTTTT.